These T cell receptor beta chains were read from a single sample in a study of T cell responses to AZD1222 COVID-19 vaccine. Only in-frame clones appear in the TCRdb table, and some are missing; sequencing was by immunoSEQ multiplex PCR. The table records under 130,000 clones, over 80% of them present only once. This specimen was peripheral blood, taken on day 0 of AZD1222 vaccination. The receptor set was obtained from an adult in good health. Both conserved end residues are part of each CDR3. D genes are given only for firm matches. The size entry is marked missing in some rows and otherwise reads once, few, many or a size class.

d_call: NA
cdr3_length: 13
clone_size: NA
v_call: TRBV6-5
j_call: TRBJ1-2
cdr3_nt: TGTGCCAGCAGTTACTCGATCGTAGATGGCTACACCTTC
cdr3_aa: CASSYSIVDGYTF

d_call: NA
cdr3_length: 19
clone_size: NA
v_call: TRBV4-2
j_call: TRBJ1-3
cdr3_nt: TGTGCCAGCAGCCATCATAGGGGGACACAGGATGTCTCTGGAAACACCATATATTTT
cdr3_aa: CASSHHRGTQDVSGNTIYF

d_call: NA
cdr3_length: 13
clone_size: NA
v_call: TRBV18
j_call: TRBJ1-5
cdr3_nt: TGTGCCAGCTCACCACAGGCAAATCAGCCCCAGCATTTT
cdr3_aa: CASSPQANQPQHF

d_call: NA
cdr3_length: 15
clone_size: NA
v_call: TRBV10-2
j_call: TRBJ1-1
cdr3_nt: TGCGCCAGCAGTGAGTCGAGGGGGTGGGTGACTGAAGCTTTCTTT
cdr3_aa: CASSESRGWVTEAFF

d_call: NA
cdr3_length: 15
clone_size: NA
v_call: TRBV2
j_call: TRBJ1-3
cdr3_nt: TGTGCCAGCAGCCGTGGACAGATACTTGGAAACACCATATATTTT
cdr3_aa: CASSRGQILGNTIYF

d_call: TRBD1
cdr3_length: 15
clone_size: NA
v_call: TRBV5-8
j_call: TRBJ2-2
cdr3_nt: TGTGCCAGCAGCTATCGGACAGGGGTTGCCGGGGAGCTGTTTTTT
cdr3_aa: CASSYRTGVAGELFF

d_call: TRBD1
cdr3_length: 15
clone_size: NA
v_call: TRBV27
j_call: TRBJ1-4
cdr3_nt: TGTGCCAGCAGTGCCCCCGGGACAGGGGTTGAAAAACTGTTTTTT
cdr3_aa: CASSAPGTGVEKLFF

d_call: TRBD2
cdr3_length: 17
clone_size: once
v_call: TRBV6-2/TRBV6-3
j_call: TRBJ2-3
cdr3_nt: TGTGCCAGCAGTTACAGCGAGCGGGGGGACCCCACAGATACGCAGTATTTT
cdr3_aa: CASSYSERGDPTDTQYF

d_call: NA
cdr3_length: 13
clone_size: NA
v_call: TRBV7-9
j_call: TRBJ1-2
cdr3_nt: TGTGCCAGCAGACCCGACGGACGTTATGGCTACACCTTC
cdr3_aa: CASRPDGRYGYTF

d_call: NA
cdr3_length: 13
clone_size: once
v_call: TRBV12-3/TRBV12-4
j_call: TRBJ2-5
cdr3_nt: TGTGCCAGCAGTTTAGCAGGGACGGAGACCCAGTACTTC
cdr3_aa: CASSLAGTETQYF

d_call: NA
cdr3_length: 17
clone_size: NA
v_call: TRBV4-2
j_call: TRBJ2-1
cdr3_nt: TGTGCCAGCAGCCATGGCCCCTTCACCAGCGACCTCAATGAGCAGTTCTTC
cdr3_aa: CASSHGPFTSDLNEQFF

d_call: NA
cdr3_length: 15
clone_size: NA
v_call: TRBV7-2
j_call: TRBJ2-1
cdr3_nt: TGTGCCAGCAGCCTCCTGACAGGCAAGCGCGATGAGCAGTTCTTC
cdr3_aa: CASSLLTGKRDEQFF

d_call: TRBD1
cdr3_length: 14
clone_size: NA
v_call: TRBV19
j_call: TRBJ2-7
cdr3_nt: TGTGCCAGTAAATCCGGGACAGGGGAAAACGAGCAGTACTTC
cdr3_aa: CASKSGTGENEQYF

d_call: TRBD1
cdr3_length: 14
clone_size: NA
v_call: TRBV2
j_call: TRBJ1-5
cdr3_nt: TGTGCCAGCAGGGGACAGGATAGCAATCAGCCCCAGCATTTT
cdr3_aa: CASRGQDSNQPQHF

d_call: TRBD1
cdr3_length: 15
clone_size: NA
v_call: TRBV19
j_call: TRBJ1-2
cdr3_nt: TGTGCCAGTAATATTTTTCAGGGGGCTGGGTATGGCTACACCTTC
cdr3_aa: CASNIFQGAGYGYTF

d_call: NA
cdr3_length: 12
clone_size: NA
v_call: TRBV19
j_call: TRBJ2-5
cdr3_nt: TGTGCCAGTAGTTTTGCAGAAGAGACCCAGTACTTC
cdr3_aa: CASSFAEETQYF

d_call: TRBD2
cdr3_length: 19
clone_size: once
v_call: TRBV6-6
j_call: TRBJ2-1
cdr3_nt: TGTGCCAGCAGTCCCCAGACTAGCGGGGCTCTGAGCTCCTACAATGAGCAGTTCTTC
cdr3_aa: CASSPQTSGALSSYNEQFF

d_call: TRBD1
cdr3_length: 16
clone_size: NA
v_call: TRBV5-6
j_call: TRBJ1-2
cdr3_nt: TGTGCCAGCAGCTTAGCGGCCAGGGGGTCCCTTTATGGCTACACCTTC
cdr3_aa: CASSLAARGSLYGYTF

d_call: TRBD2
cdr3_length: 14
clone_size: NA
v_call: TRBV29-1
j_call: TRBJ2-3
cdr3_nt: TGCAGCGTTGGGGTCGGGGGGGCCCCAGATACGCAGTATTTT
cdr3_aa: CSVGVGGAPDTQYF

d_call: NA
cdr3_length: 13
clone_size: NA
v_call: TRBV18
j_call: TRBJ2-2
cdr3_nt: TGTGCCAGCTCTCGCGAGAACACCGGGGAGCTGTTTTTT
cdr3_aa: CASSRENTGELFF

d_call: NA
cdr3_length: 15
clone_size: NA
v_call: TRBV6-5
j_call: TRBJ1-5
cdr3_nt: TGTGCCAGCAGTTACAAACAGGGTGGCAATCAGCCCCAGCATTTT
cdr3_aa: CASSYKQGGNQPQHF

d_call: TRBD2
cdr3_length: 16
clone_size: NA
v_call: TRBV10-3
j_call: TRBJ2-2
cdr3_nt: TGTGCCATCAGTGAGCGGGGACTAGCGGGGGCCAGGGAGCTGTTTTTT
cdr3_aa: CAISERGLAGARELFF

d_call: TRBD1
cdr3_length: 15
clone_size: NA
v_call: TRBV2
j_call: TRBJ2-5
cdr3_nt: TGTGCCAGCAGCGCCCGGGACAGGGGGCAAGAGACCCAGTACTTC
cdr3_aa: CASSARDRGQETQYF

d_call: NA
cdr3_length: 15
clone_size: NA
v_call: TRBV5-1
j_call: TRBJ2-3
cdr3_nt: TGCGCCAGCAGCTTGAGAGGGATGGGGACAGATACGCAGTATTTT
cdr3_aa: CASSLRGMGTDTQYF

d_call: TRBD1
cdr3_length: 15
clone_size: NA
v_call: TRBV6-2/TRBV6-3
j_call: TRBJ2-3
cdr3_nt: TGTGCCAGCAGTTACGGACAGGGGGACACAGATACGCAGTATTTT
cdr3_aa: CASSYGQGDTDTQYF

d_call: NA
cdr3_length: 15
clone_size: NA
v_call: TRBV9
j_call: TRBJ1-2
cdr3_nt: TGTGCCAGCAGCGTAACCTCTAGCACTAACTATGGCTACACCTTC
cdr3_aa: CASSVTSSTNYGYTF

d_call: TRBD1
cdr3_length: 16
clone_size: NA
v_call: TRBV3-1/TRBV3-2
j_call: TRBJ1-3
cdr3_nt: TGTGCCAGCAGCACAAAGGGGACAGGGACCGGAAACACCATATATTTT
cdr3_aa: CASSTKGTGTGNTIYF

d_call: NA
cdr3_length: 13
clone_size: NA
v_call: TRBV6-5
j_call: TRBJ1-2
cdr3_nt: TGTGCCAGCAGTCAGCAGGGTCCCTATGGCTACACCTTC
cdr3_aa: CASSQQGPYGYTF

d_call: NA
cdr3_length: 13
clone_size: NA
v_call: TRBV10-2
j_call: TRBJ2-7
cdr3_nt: TGCGCCAGCAGTGAGACCAGATCCTACGAGCAGTACTTC
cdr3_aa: CASSETRSYEQYF

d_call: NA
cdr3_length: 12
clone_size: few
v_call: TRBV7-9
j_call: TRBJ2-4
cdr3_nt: TGTGCCTCGGGGCTAGCCAAAAACATTCAGTACTTC
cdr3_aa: CASGLAKNIQYF

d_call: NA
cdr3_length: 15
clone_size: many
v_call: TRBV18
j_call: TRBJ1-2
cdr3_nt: TGTGCCAGCTCACCACTGACCCCAGAGGGATATGGCTACACCTTC
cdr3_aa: CASSPLTPEGYGYTF

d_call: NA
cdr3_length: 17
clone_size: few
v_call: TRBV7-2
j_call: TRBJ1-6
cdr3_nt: TGTGCCAGCAGCTTAGATCTATGGGAAGGGATAGAATCACCCCTCCACTTT
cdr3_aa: CASSLDLWEGIESPLHF

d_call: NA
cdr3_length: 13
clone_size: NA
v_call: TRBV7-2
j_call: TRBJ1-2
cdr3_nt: TGTGCCAGCAGCCCGCTACAAATCTATGGCTACACCTTC
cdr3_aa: CASSPLQIYGYTF

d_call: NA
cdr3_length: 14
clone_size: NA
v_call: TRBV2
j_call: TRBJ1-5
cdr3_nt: TGTGCCAGCAGTGGCAGGGCTAGCAATCAGCCCCAGCATTTT
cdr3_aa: CASSGRASNQPQHF

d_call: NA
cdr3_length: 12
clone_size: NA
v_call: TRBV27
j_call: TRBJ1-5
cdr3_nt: TGTGCCAGCAGTTCCCGCGGGCAGCCCCAGCATTTT
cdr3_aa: CASSSRGQPQHF

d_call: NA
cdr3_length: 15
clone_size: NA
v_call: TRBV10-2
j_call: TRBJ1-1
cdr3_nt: TGCGCCAGCACCCCGGGGAGGGGATCTTGGACTGAAGCTTTCTTT
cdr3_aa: CASTPGRGSWTEAFF

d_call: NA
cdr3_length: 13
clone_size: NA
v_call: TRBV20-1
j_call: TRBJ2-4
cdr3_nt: TGCAGTGCTGGTGTGGGAGCCAAAAACATTCAGTACTTC
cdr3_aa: CSAGVGAKNIQYF

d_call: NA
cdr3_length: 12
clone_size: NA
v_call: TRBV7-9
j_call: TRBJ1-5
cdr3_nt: TGTGCCAGCAGCTTAGGGGCTCAGCCCCAGCATTTT
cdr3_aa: CASSLGAQPQHF

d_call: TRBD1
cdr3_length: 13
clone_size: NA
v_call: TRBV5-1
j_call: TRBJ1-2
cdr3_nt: TGCGCCAGCAGCCCGGACAGGGATTATGGCTACACCTTC
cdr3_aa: CASSPDRDYGYTF

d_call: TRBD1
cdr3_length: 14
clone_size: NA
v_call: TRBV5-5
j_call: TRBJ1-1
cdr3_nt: TGTGCCAGCAGCAGGACAGGGGGGGACACTGAAGCTTTCTTT
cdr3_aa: CASSRTGGDTEAFF

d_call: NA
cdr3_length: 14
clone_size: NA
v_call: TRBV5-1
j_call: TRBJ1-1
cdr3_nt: TGCGCCAGCAGCTCCCTAGGTGGGGTCGCTGAAGCTTTCTTT
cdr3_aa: CASSSLGGVAEAFF

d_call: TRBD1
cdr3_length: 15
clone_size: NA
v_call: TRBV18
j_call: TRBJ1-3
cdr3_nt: TGTGCCAGCTCGCGCGACAGGGCAGCTGGAAACACCATATATTTT
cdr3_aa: CASSRDRAAGNTIYF

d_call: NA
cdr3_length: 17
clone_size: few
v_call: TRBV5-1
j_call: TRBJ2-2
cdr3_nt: TGCGCCAGCAGCTTGGCGAATCGTCTCGGGAACACCGGGGAGCTGTTTTTT
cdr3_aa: CASSLANRLGNTGELFF

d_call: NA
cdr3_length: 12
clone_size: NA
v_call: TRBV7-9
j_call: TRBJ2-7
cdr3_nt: TGTGCCAGCAGCTCGATATCCCACGAGCAGTACTTC
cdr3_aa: CASSSISHEQYF

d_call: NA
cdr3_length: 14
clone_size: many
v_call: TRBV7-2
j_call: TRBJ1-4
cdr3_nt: TGTGCCAGCAGCTTAAGCTGGACTAATGAAAAACTGTTTTTT
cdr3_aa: CASSLSWTNEKLFF

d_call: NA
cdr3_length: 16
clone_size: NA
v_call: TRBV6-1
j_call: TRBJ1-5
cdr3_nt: TGTGCCAGCAGTGCCAAGATACAGGGCGGCAATCAGCCCCAGCATTTT
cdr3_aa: CASSAKIQGGNQPQHF

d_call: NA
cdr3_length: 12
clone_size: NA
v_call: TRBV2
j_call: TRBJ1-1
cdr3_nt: TGTGCCAGCATCGCGGGAAACACTGAAGCTTTCTTT
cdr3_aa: CASIAGNTEAFF

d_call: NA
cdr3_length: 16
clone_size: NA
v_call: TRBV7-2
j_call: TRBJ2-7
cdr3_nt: TGTGCCAGCAGCCGCCAAGGAGGCAACCCCTCCTACGAGCAGTACTTC
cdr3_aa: CASSRQGGNPSYEQYF

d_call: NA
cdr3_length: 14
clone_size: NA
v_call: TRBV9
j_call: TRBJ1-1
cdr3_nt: TGTGCCAGCAGCTCACCCCGCGGGAACACTGAAGCTTTCTTT
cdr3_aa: CASSSPRGNTEAFF

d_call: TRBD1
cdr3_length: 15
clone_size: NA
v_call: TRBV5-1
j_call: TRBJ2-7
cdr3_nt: TGCGCCAGCAGCTTTGAATCTCCAAGGGGGCGCGAGCAGTACTTC
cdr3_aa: CASSFESPRGREQYF

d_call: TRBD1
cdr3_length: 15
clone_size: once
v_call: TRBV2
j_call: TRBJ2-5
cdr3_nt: TGTGCCAGCAGTAGGGGAGCAGGGGGAGCGGAGACCCAGTACTTC
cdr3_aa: CASSRGAGGAETQYF

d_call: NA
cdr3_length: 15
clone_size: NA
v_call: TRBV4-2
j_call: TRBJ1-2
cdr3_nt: TGTGCCAGCAGCCAAGCGTTTTGGGGGGGGTCTGGCTACACCTTC
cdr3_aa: CASSQAFWGGSGYTF

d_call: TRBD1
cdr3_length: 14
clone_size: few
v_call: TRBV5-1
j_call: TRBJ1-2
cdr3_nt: TGCGCCAGCAGCACTGGGACAGGGTTCGATGGCTACACCTTC
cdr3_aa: CASSTGTGFDGYTF

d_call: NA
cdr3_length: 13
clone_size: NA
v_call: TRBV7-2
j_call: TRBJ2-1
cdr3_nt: TGTGCCAGCAGCCCCGGGGGTTACAATGAGCAGTTCTTC
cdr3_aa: CASSPGGYNEQFF